This T cell receptor beta chain was sequenced for a study of response to subunit inactivated influenza vaccine. Study-level results: A suggestion made by the authors is that each seasonal influenza vaccination recruits few new T cells.

TCRdb re-called the RT-PCR reads with MiXCR, one entry per CDR3 protein. The sample lists some 500,000 distinct CDR3 sequences, approximately 13% occurring once. This clonotype was counted between two and nine times. What it binds is unknown. CDR3 length equals 15 residues. Trimming at V came to 1 base and at J to 3 bases, leaving 4 bases not matched to a gene. Germline CDR1 reads MNHEY; CDR2 reads SVGAGI. The chain carries TRBV6-5 and TRBJ1-2; TRBD1 matches 8 bases. The source material was PBMCs from blood, sampled roughly 47 days after vaccination. The receptor comes from a man in his fifties or sixties who received an inactivated influenza vaccine. CDR3 loop: CASSYWTGLYYGYTF. The CDR3 DNA reads as TGTGCCAGCAGTTACTGGACAGGGCTGTACTATGGCTACACCTTC.